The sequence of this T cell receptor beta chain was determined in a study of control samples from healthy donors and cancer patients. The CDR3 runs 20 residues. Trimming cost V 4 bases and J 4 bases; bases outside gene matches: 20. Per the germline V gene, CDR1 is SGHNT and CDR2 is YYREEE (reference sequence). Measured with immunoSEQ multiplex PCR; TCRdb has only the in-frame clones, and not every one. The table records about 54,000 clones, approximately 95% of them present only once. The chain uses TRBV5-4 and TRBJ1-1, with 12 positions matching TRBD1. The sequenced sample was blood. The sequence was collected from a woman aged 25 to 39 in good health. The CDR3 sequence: CASSNPGPGQGARRVTEAFF. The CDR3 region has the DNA TGTGCCAGCAGCAACCCTGGACCGGGACAGGGGGCGCGTAGGGTCACTGAAGCTTTCTTT.